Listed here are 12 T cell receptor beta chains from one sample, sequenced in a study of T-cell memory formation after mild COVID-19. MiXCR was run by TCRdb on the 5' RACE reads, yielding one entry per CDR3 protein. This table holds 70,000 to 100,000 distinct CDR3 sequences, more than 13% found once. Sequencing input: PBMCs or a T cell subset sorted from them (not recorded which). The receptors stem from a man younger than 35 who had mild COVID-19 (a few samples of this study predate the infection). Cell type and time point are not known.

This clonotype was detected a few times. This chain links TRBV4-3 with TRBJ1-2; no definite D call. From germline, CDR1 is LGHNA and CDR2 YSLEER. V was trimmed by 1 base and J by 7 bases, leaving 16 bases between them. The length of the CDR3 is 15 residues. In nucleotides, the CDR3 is TGCGCCAGCAGCCAAGCCCTCAAGTTGGTTTTTGGCTACACCTTC. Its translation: CASSQALKLVFGYTF.

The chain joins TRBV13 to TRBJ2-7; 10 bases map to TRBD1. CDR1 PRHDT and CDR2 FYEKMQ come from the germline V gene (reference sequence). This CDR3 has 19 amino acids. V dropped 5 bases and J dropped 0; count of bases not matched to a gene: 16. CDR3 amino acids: CASSQRGQGIPSSSYEQYV. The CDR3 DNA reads TGTGCCAGCAGCCAACGGGGACAGGGGATCCCCTCGAGCTCCTACGAGCAGTACGTC.

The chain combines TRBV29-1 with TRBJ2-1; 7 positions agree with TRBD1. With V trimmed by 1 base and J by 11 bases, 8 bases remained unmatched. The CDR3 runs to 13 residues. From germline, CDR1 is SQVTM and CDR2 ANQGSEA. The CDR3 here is CSVEGDSVSQQFF. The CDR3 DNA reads TGCAGCGTTGAAGGGGACAGCGTTTCTCAGCAGTTCTTC.

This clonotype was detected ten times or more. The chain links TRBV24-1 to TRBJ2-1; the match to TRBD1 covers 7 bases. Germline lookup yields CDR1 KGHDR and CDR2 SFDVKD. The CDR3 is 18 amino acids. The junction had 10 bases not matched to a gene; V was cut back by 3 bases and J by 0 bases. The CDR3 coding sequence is TGTGCCACCAGTGATGGGTCCGGGACAGCGAGCTCCTACAATGAGCAGTTCTTC. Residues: CATSDGSGTASSYNEQFF.

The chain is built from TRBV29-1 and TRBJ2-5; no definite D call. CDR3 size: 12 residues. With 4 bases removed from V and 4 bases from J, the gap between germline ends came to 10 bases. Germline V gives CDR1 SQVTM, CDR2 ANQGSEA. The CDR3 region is CSVAGWRETQYF. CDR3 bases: TGCAGCGTTGCGGGCTGGCGAGAGACCCAGTACTTC. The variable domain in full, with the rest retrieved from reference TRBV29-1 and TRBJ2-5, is SAVISQKPSRDICQRGTSLTIQCQVDSQVTMMFWYRQQPGQSLTLIATANQGSEATYESGFVIDKFPISRPNLTFSTLTVSNMSPEDSSIYLCSVAGWRETQYFGPGTRLLVL.

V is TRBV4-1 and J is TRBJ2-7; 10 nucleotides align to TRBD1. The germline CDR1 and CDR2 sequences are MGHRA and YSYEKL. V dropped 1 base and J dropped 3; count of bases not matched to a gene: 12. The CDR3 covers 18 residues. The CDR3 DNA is TGCGCCAGCAGCCAAGGAGGTGGAGCAGGGACAGGGGACTACGAGCAGTACTTC. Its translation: CASSQGGGAGTGDYEQYF.

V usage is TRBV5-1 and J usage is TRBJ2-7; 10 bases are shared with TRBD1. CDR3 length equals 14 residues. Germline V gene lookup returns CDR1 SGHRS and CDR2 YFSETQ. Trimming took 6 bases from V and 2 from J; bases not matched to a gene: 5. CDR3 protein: CASTETGGPYEQYF. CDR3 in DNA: TGCGCCAGCACGGAGACAGGGGGCCCCTACGAGCAGTACTTC. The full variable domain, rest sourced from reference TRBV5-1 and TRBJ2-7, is KAGVTQTPRYLIKTRGQQVTLSCSPISGHRSVSWYQQTPGQGLQFLFEYFSETQRNKGNFPGRFSGRQFSNSRSEMNVSTLELGDSALYLCASTETGGPYEQYFGPGTRLTVT.

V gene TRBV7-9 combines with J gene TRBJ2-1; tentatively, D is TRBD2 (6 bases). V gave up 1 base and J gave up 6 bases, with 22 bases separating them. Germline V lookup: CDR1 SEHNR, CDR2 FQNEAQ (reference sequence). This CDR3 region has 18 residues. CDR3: CASSLGPGLNPYLNEQFF. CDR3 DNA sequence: TGTGCCAGCAGCTTAGGCCCGGGACTCAACCCCTACCTCAATGAGCAGTTCTTC.

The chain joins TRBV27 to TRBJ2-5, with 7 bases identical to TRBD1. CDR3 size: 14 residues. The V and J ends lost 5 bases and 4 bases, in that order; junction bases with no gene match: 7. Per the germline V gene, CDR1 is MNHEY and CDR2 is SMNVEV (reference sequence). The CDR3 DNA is TGTGCCAGCAGTCTTACAGGGGATTTAGAGACCCAGTACTTC. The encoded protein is CASSLTGDLETQYF.

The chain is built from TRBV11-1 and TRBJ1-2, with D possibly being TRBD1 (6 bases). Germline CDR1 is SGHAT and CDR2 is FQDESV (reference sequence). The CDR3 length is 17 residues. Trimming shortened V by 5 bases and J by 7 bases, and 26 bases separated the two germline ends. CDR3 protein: CASSRAPGHPMTTGYTF. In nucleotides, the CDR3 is TGTGCCAGCAGCCGAGCGCCGGGACATCCGATGACAACTGGCTACACCTTC.

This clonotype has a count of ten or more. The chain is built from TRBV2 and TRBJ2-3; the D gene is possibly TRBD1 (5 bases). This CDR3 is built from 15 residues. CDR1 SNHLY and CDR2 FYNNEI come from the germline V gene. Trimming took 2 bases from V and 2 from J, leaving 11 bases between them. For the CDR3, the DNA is TGTGCCAGCAGTGAACAGGGCCGGGTCACAGATACGCAGTATTTT. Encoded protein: CASSEQGRVTDTQYF.

Written as DNA, the CDR3 is TGTGCCAGCAGCCAAGTTATTGCCGCGGGACTAGCAGGCGATACGCAGTATTTT. Its protein is CASSQVIAAGLAGDTQYF. V and J are TRBV4-2 and TRBJ2-3; 9 nucleotides match TRBD2. Germline V lookup: CDR1 LGHNA, CDR2 YNFKEQ. The V gene end was trimmed by 1 base and the J gene end by 6 bases; junction bases not matched to a gene: 14. This CDR3 is 18 amino acids long.